This T cell receptor beta chain originates from a study of vaccination and CD4 T cells after COVID-19. The wider study: Convalescent cases consisted of six males and four females, of whom two were Hispanic.

The table lists this clonotype with a few counts. Antigen unknown. With 9 bases removed from V and 2 bases from J, the gap between germline ends came to 10 bases. CDR3 size: 12 residues. Treatment reported: approximately nine-day PBMC culture with coronavirus spike peptide pools or control peptides (ViraFEST assay). The culture of about 2 million PBMCs per well included approximately 10 IU/ml IL-2 and approximately 9.2 ug/ml peptide pools. The assay that was used to sequence DNA from cultured CD4+ T cells was the Oncomine TCR Beta short-read assay. MiXCR, run by TCRdb on the PCR reads, gives a single entry per CDR3 protein. The sample consists of about 12,000 distinct CDR3 sequences, about 48% of them appearing once.

The source of this sequence is a human donor who had recovered from COVID-19. The sample taken for sequencing was CD4+ T cells from blood, cultured in vitro. This chain connects TRBV12-3 or TRBV12-4 to TRBJ1-2; D is uncertain. The CDR3 spells CASSLRNYGYTF. As DNA, the CDR3 is TGTGCCAGTTCGCTGAGGAACTATGGCTACACCTTC.